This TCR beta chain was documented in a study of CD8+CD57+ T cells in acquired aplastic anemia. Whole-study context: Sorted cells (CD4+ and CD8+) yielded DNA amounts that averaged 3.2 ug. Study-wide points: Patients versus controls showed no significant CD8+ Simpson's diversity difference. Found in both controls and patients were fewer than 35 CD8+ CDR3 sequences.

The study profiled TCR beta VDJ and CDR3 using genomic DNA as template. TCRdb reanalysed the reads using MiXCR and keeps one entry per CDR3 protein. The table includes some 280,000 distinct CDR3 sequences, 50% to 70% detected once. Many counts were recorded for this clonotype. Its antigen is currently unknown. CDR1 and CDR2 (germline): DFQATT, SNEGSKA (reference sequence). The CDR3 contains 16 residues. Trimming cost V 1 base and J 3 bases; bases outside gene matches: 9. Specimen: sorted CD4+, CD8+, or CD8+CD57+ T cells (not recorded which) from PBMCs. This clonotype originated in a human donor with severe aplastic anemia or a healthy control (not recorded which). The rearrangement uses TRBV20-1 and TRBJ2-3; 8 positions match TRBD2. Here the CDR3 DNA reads TGCAGTGCTAGAGCGGGGGGGCCGGGTAGTACAGATACGCAGTATTTT. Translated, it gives CSARAGGPGSTDTQYF.